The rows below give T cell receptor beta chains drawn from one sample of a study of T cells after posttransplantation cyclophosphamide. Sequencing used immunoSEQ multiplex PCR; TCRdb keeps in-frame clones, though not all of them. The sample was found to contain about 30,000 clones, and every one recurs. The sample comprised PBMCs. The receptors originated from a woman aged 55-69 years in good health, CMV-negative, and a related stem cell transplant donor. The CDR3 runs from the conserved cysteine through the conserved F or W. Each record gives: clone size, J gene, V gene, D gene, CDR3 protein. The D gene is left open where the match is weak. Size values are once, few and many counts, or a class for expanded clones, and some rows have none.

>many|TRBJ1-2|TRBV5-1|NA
CASSLQEANYGYTF
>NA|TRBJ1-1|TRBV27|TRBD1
CASSFTRTGGAGTEAFF
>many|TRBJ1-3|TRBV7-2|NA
CASSLAGTGTGNTIYF
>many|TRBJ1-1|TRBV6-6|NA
CASSYSIREGALGAFF
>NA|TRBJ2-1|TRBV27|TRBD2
CASSFFSAGGGNEQFF
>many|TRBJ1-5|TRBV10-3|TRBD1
CAISGQGGDNQPQHF
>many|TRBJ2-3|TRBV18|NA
CASSPPSRDTQYF
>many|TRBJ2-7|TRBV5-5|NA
CASSLGGHYEQYF
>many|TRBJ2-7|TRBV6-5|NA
CASRGGVSVSHEQYF
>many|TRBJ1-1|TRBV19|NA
CASSRGRGQVNTEAFF
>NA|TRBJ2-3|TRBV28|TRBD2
CASSIRGSPTDTQYF
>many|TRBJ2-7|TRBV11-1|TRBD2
CASSAPGGAYEQYF
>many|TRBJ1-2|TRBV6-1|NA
CASSYPYSTDGYTF
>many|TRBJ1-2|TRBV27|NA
CASSLSLGGYGYTF